This T cell receptor (beta chain) stems from a study of blood T cell repertoires in COVID-19. The germline V gene encodes CDR1 KGHSH and CDR2 LQKENI. This CDR3 has 14 residues. V was trimmed by 3 bases and J by 2 bases, leaving 11 bases between them. Participants were aged roughly 18 to 90 years, lived in 24 US areas, and enrolled virtually. This clone appeared a few times. Per the study methods: Reference gene primer amplification in the assay estimated nucleated cell counts. Sequenced by immunoSEQ multiplex PCR; TCRdb stores in-frame clones only, minus some. The D gene and trimming were derived from the DNA, and the V and J assignments and clone size from that table. The table shows about 260,000 clones, with 75% to 95% occurring only once.

Sequencing was carried out using PBMCs or T cells enriched from blood (not recorded which). The gene calls are TRBV18 and TRBJ2-7, with a tentative D call TRBD1 (5 bases). The clonotype originates from a middle-aged man who had been exposed to COVID-19. The CDR3 DNA sequence: TGTGCCAGCTCACCCGGTTGGGGCGCCTACGAGCAGTACTTC. It translates to CASSPGWGAYEQYF.